These 13 T cell receptor beta chains came from one sample sequenced in a study of blood T cells in healthy people across ages (dated by TCRdb to between 2014 and 2016). Library preparation was by 5' RACE. The sequencing machine was an Illumina HiSeq 2500. A second PCR of roughly 7 to 11 cycles was performed with a sample-barcoded 5' primer and a J-beta primer mix. TCRdb ran its own pipeline on the public reads, namely fastp trimming at Q25 and MiXCR clone calling, and kept in-frame beta chains. Records with the same CDR3 protein are collapsed into one entry carrying the most frequent genes and DNA. In this sample the table shows more than 1.4 million distinct CDR3 sequences, roughly 40% of which occur a single time. 7.9% of the sample belongs to the ten largest clones. The specimen was blood. The origin of the receptors is a young woman in good health.

This clonotype has more than one count but fewer than ten. At one of its ends the junction is not consistent with the germline gene, which may arise from a read error. V and J are TRBV29-1 and TRBJ2-7; D may be TRBD2 (6 bases). The germline V gene encodes CDR1 SQVTM and CDR2 ANQGSEA. This CDR3 is 13 amino acids long. This CDR3 is CSVGPGSSYEQYF. In DNA form, the CDR3 reads TGTAGCGTGGGTCCCGGGAGCTCCTACGAGCAGTACTTC.

J is TRBJ2-2 and V is TRBV6-5; D is uncertain. Per germline, CDR1 MNHEY and CDR2 SVGAGI. Between the trimmed V and J ends, which lost 6 bases and 6 bases, there was a span of 14 bases. CDR3 length: 14 amino acids. The CDR3 loop is CASSPAAGPGELFF. In DNA, the CDR3 is TGTGCCAGCAGCCCGGCGGCTGGGCCCGGGGAGCTGTTTTTT.

Concerning this clonotype itself: Germline is not matched at one junction end, which may reflect a read error. The chain employs TRBV4-1 and TRBJ1-2; 9 bases fit TRBD1. Germline assignment: CDR1 MGHRA and CDR2 YSYEKL. The CDR3 contains 19 residues. The CDR3 DNA sequence: TGCGCCAGCAGCCACACCCTTCCCGGGACAGGGAGAATGGACTATAGCTACACCTTC. It codes for CASSHTLPGTGRMDYSYTF.

The table lists this clonotype with a count of one. The genes are TRBV7-3 and TRBJ2-7, with TRBD1 as a possible D gene (5 bases). The germline V gene has CDR1 SGHTA and CDR2 FQGTGA. V was cut by 5 bases and J by 1 base, with 12 bases left in between. The CDR3 runs to 14 residues. The CDR3 DNA reads TGTGCCAGCAGCCCAGGACATTCTTCCTACGAGCAGTACTTC. This sequence encodes CASSPGHSSYEQYF.

The V call is TRBV7-7, the J call TRBJ2-7, with D hard to call. Matching the DNA end better, TRBJ2-5 makes the J call doubtful. CDR3 length: 15 residues. Per germline, CDR1 SSHAT and CDR2 FNYEAQ (reference sequence). The CDR3 reads CASSLGSGAGETQYF. The CDR3, as DNA: TGTGCCAGCAGCTTAGGGTCCGGCGCAGGAGAGACCCAGTACTTC.

This clonotype was observed a few times. The V gene is TRBV20-1, the J gene TRBJ2-3, with D maybe TRBD1 (5 bases). Trimming left V 5 bases short and J 1 base short, with 7 bases between. This CDR3 region has 12 residues. The V gene's germline CDR1 is DFQATT and CDR2 SNEGSKA (reference sequence). CDR3 sequence: CSAVTGTDTQYF. The CDR3 coding sequence is TGCAGTGCTGTGACAGGCACAGATACGCAGTATTTT.

The V gene is TRBV12-3 or TRBV12-4, the J gene TRBJ2-7; D not resolved. V was cut by 4 bases and J by 0 bases, with 16 bases left in between. This CDR3 spans 16 amino acids. CDR3 region: CASSSPTARSSYEQYF. DNA of the CDR3: TGTGCCAGCAGTTCCCCTACGGCGCGGAGCTCCTACGAGCAGTACTTC.

J is TRBJ1-2 and V is TRBV6-2 or TRBV6-3, with D possibly matching TRBD1 (5 bases). V was trimmed by 9 bases and J by 8 bases, leaving 16 bases between them. The CDR3 has 12 amino acids. Per the germline V gene, CDR1 is MNHEY and CDR2 is SVGEGT. The CDR3 region is CASRDGATGYTF. In DNA form, the CDR3 reads TGTGCCAGTAGGGACGGGGCGACCGGCTACACCTTC.

This clonotype was found a few times. This chain joins TRBV20-1 and TRBJ2-1; D assignment may be TRBD1 or TRBD2 (5 bases each). Trimming cost V 4 bases and J 7 bases, with 14 bases left between them. The germline gives CDR1 DFQATT, CDR2 SNEGSKA (reference sequence). This CDR3 has 13 amino acids. The CDR3 DNA reads as TGCAGTGCTACCTCTCCGGGGCTAAATGAGCAGTTCTTC. Protein sequence: CSATSPGLNEQFF.

This clonotype was detected many times. The DNA for the CDR3 is TGTGCCATCAGTGAGTCGACAGGGGGCGCAGATACGCAGTATTTT. Translating it yields CAISESTGGADTQYF. The chain combines TRBV10-3 with TRBJ2-3, with 10 nucleotides matching TRBD1. The CDR3 is 15 amino acids. V shed 0 bases, J shed 4 bases, and the junction held 1 base outside the gene matches. CDR1 is ENHRY, CDR2 SYGVKD, per germline.

This chain joins TRBV5-4 and TRBJ2-5, with D tentatively TRBD1 (6 bases). The CDR3 is 13 residues long. V was trimmed by 3 bases and J by 12 bases, leaving 18 bases between them. The germline V gene encodes CDR1 SGHNT and CDR2 YYREEE (reference sequence). CDR3 sequence: CASSCLPGQTEYF. The DNA for the CDR3 is TGTGCCAGCAGCTGCTTACCGGGACAAACGGAGTACTTC.

The chain is built from TRBV3-1 and TRBJ1-1; TRBD1 might be the D (6 bases). The length of the CDR3 is 15 residues. Looked up from germline, CDR1 is LGHDT and CDR2 is YNNKEL (reference sequence). V lost 7 bases to trimming and J lost 4 bases, with 19 bases between them. Written as DNA, the CDR3 is TGTGCCAGCACCAAAAGGGGGGGGGGAAGCACTGAAGCTTTCTTT. Translating it yields CASTKRGGGSTEAFF.

This chain connects TRBV6-5 to TRBJ2-1; TRBD1 or TRBD2 may be the D gene (5 bases each). The V end lost 6 bases, the J end lost 13 bases, and 22 bases lay between the germline ends. Germline V lookup: CDR1 MNHEY, CDR2 SVGAGI. This CDR3 has 14 amino acids. The CDR3 region is CASSLGTGAETQFF. DNA for the CDR3: TGTGCCAGCAGCCTGGGGACCGGGGCTGAGACCCAGTTCTTC.